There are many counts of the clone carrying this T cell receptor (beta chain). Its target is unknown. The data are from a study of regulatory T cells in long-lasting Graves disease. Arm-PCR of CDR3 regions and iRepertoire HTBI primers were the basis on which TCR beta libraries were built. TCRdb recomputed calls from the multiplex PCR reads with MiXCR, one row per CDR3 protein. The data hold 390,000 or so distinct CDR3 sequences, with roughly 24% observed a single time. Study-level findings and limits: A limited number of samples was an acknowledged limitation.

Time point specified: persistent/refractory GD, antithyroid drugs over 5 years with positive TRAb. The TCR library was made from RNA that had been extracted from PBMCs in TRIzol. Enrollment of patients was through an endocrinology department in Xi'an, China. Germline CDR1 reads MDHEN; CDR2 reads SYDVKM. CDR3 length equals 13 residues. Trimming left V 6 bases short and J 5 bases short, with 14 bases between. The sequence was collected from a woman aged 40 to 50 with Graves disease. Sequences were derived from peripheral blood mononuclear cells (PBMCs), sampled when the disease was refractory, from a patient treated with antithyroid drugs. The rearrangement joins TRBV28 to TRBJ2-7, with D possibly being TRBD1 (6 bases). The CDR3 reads CASSPTGSDEQYF. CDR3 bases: TGTGCCAGCAGCCCGACAGGATCGGACGAGCAGTACTTC.